Presented here are 8 T cell receptor beta chains from one specimen sequenced in a study of cytomegalovirus exposure and HLA in healthy donors. 60 Vbeta and 13 Jbeta primers were used in PCR. This table comes from immunoSEQ multiplex PCR, and its TCRdb copy is limited to in-frame clones, with some not included. The top ten clones hold approximately 4.4% of a sample with under 200,000 clones, 65% to 80% of them seen once. The sample consisted of PBMCs. These receptors all come from a woman aged 25 to 39 in good health and CMV-seropositive.

The V and J genes are TRBV5-1 and TRBJ2-7; 9 bases fit TRBD1. V lost 4 bases and J lost 5; bases outside the gene matches: 7. CDR1 is SGHRS and CDR2 is YFSETQ in the germline V gene. CDR3 size: 14 residues. This chain's CDR3 is CASSIRQGDHEQYF. The CDR3 DNA is TGCGCCAGCAGCATAAGACAGGGGGACCACGAGCAGTACTTC.

This clone occurred a few times. This chain connects TRBV5-1 to TRBJ2-2; TRBD1 might be the D (5 bases). The germline gives CDR1 SGHRS, CDR2 YFSETQ. Trimming took off 3 bases at V and 6 bases at J, with 9 bases between the two ends. There are 13 residues in the CDR3. The CDR3 DNA reads as TGCGCCAGCAGCTGGGGCGGTGCCGGGGAGCTGTTTTTT. This codes for CASSWGGAGELFF. Complete variable domain (other parts from reference TRBV5-1 and TRBJ2-2): KAGVTQTPRYLIKTRGQQVTLSCSPISGHRSVSWYQQTPGQGLQFLFEYFSETQRNKGNFPGRFSGRQFSNSRSEMNVSTLELGDSALYLCASSWGGAGELFFGEGSRLTVL.

The chain uses TRBV5-8 and TRBJ2-3, with 7 bases that match TRBD2. CDR3 size: 16 residues. Trimming cost V 2 bases and J 4 bases; bases outside gene matches: 10. In germline, CDR1 is SGHTS, CDR2 YDEGEE. In DNA form, the CDR3 reads TGTGCCAGCAGCTTTGACGCGGGAGCTAGGGCAGATACGCAGTATTTT. As protein: CASSFDAGARADTQYF.

The J gene is TRBJ2-5, the V gene TRBV2; possible D gene TRBD2, 5 bases. V gave up 2 bases and J gave up 4 bases, with 5 bases separating them. The CDR3 loop spans 12 amino acids. Germline CDR1 is SNHLY and CDR2 is FYNNEI. The CDR3 sequence is CASSELAETQYF. For the CDR3, the DNA is TGTGCCAGCAGTGAACTAGCAGAGACCCAGTACTTC.

The V and J genes are TRBV7-8 and TRBJ2-7; D perhaps matches TRBD1 (7 bases). CDR1 SGHVS and CDR2 FQNEAQ come from the germline V gene. Trimming took off 1 base at V and 2 bases at J, with 15 bases between the two ends. This CDR3 has 16 amino acids. CDR3 residues: CASSLEGASAAYEQYF. Here the CDR3 DNA reads TGTGCCAGCAGCTTAGAGGGGGCTAGCGCCGCCTACGAGCAGTACTTC. Drawing the rest from reference TRBV7-8 and TRBJ2-7, the complete variable domain is GAGVSQSPRYKVAKRGQDVALRCDPISGHVSLFWYQQALGQGPEFLTYFQNEAQLDKSGLPSDRFFAERPEGSVSTLKIQRTQQEDSAVYLCASSLEGASAAYEQYFGPGTRLTVT.

This chain connects TRBV27 to TRBJ2-7; TRBD1 aligns across 7 bases. The CDR3 is 16 residues long. J lost 2 bases, V lost 5 bases, and 12 bases had no gene match. CDR1 and CDR2 (germline): MNHEY, SMNVEV (reference sequence). CDR3: CASSTYTRTGPYEQYF. In nucleotides, the CDR3 is TGTGCCAGCAGTACCTACACGAGGACAGGACCCTACGAGCAGTACTTC.

A single count supports this clone. The V and J genes are TRBV11-2 and TRBJ1-5; TRBD1 matches 9 bases. This CDR3 is built from 18 residues. J was trimmed by 7 bases and V by 3 bases; bases with no gene match: 16. Germline loops: CDR1 SGHAT, CDR2 FQNNGV. CDR3 loop: CASSFLSSRTGAWQPQHF. The CDR3 region has the DNA TGTGCCAGCAGCTTTCTGAGCTCCCGGACAGGGGCTTGGCAGCCCCAGCATTTT.

The gene calls are TRBV2 and TRBJ2-1; TRBD2 agrees at 13 bases. The germline gives CDR1 SNHLY, CDR2 FYNNEI. Trimming took 11 bases from V and 6 from J; bases not matched to a gene: 10. The CDR3 has 15 amino acids. CDR3 loop: CAGTGTSGEFNEQFF. The CDR3 DNA reads as TGTGCCGGCACAGGGACTAGCGGGGAATTCAATGAGCAGTTCTTC.